This is a list of T cell receptor beta chains from one sample in a study of cytomegalovirus exposure and HLA in healthy donors. The protocol was immunoSEQ multiplex PCR, while the TCRdb copy is restricted to in-frame clones and leaves out a portion. Of 150,000 to 200,000 clones in the sample, about 79% were seen once. Specimen: PBMCs. The receptors stem from a man aged 50-60 years in good health and CMV-seropositive. The CDR3 runs from the conserved cysteine through the conserved F or W. The D gene is left open where the match is weak. Only some rows state a clone size, as once, few, many or a class for expanded clones.

CDR3 | DNA | V | length | size | J | D
CASSAGHSYEQYF | TGTGCCAGCAGCGCAGGACATTCCTACGAGCAGTACTTC | TRBV9 | 13 | . | TRBJ2-7 | .
CASSNDPGQVRYYGYTF | TGTGCCAGCAGCAACGATCCGGGACAGGTCCGCTACTATGGCTACACCTTC | TRBV5-5 | 17 | . | TRBJ1-2 | TRBD1
CASRSGGRGYYEQYF | TGTGCCAGTAGATCCGGGGGGCGCGGTTACTACGAGCAGTACTTC | TRBV19 | 15 | . | TRBJ2-7 | .
CASSLGGGNDSPLHF | TGTGCCAGCAGCTTAGGGGGGGGAAATGATTCACCCCTCCACTTT | TRBV7-9 | 15 | . | TRBJ1-6 | .
CASSLALGGQETQYF | TGTGCCAGCAGCTTGGCTCTAGGAGGTCAAGAGACCCAGTACTTC | TRBV5-4 | 15 | . | TRBJ2-5 | .
CASSRLENTEAFF | TGTGCCAGCAGCCGACTGGAGAACACTGAAGCTTTCTTT | TRBV2 | 13 | . | TRBJ1-1 | .
CASSLGTDKTGNQPQHF | TGCGCCAGCAGCTTGGGGACTGACAAAACAGGCAATCAGCCCCAGCATTTT | TRBV5-1 | 17 | . | TRBJ1-5 | .
CASNRESSYNSPLHF | TGTGCCAGTAATAGGGAGAGCTCCTATAATTCACCCCTCCACTTT | TRBV19 | 15 | . | TRBJ1-6 | .
CASSESGELFF | TGTGCCAGCAGTGAGTCTGGGGAGCTGTTTTTT | TRBV2 | 11 | . | TRBJ2-2 | .
CASMSGGQETQYF | TGTGCCAGCATGAGCGGGGGGCAAGAGACCCAGTACTTC | TRBV2 | 13 | . | TRBJ2-5 | TRBD2
CASSKGSGGNQPQHF | TGTGCCAGCAGTAAAGGATCCGGGGGCAATCAGCCCCAGCATTTT | TRBV25-1 | 15 | . | TRBJ1-5 | .
CASSYGTGGNQPQHF | TGTGCCAGCAGTTACGGGACAGGGGGGAACCAGCCCCAGCATTTT | TRBV6-5 | 15 | . | TRBJ1-5 | TRBD1
CASSLDKGPQHF | TGTGCCAGCAGTTTGGACAAGGGGCCCCAGCATTTT | TRBV2 | 12 | . | TRBJ1-5 | .
CASSQPQGASYNEQFF | TGTGCCAGCAGCCAACCCCAGGGGGCCTCCTACAATGAGCAGTTCTTC | TRBV13 | 16 | . | TRBJ2-1 | TRBD1
CASSPSGPGEGTQYF | TGTGCCAGCAGCCCGTCGGGACCCGGGGAGGGGACCCAGTACTTC | TRBV5-5 | 15 | once | TRBJ2-5 | TRBD2
CASSHYGVKTDTQYF | TGCGCCAGCAGCCACTACGGGGTAAAAACAGATACGCAGTATTTT | TRBV4-3 | 15 | . | TRBJ2-3 | .
CSVVGDYGYTF | TGCAGCGTTGTAGGGGACTATGGCTACACCTTC | TRBV29-1 | 11 | once | TRBJ1-2 | .
CASSSGGPGDTQYF | TGCGCCAGCAGCTCAGGGGGGCCGGGAGATACGCAGTATTTT | TRBV5-1 | 14 | . | TRBJ2-3 | .
CASSSAGTPKTLGGYTF | TGTGCCAGCAGTTCGGCCGGGACTCCAAAAACGCTGGGGGGCTACACCTTC | TRBV28 | 17 | . | TRBJ1-2 | .
CAISESYWTGGILSYEQYF | TGTGCCATCAGTGAGTCGTATTGGACAGGGGGCATTCTCTCCTACGAGCAGTACTTC | TRBV10-3 | 19 | . | TRBJ2-7 | TRBD1
CASSYYLDRIGAEAFF | TGCGCCAGCAGCTACTACCTGGACAGAATTGGCGCTGAAGCTTTCTTT | TRBV5-1 | 16 | . | TRBJ1-1 | .
CATRLGNTQYF | TGTGCCACCCGCCTAGGAAATACGCAGTATTTT | TRBV10-3 | 11 | . | TRBJ2-3 | .
CASSLDQAGIAFF | TGTGCCAGCAGCTTAGATCAAGCGGGTATAGCTTTCTTT | TRBV11-2 | 13 | . | TRBJ1-1 | .
CATSRDRVYGYTF | TGTGCCACCAGCAGAGACAGGGTCTATGGCTACACCTTC | TRBV15 | 13 | . | TRBJ1-2 | .
CASSRGAWELFF | TGTGCCAGCAGTCGGGGGGCTTGGGAGCTGTTTTTT | TRBV6-5 | 12 | . | TRBJ2-2 | .
CASSLGVKSGGGADTQYF | TGTGCCAGCAGCTTGGGTGTCAAGAGCGGGGGAGGGGCAGATACGCAGTATTTT | TRBV5-6 | 18 | . | TRBJ2-3 | TRBD2
CSSSLVYREDGYTF | TGTTCCAGCAGCTTAGTATACAGGGAAGATGGCTACACCTTC | TRBV7-9 | 14 | . | TRBJ1-2 | .
CAWSRAGLYYEQYF | TGTGCCTGGAGTAGGGCAGGGCTTTACTACGAGCAGTACTTC | TRBV30 | 14 | . | TRBJ2-7 | .
CASRYNLGGIDQPQHF | TGTGCCAGCAGGTACAATCTAGGCGGGATCGATCAGCCCCAGCATTTT | TRBV5-6 | 16 | once | TRBJ1-5 | .
CAISESWDRDLRLGNGYTF | TGTGCCATCAGTGAGTCGTGGGACAGGGACCTTCGCCTGGGAAATGGCTACACCTTC | TRBV10-3 | 19 | . | TRBJ1-2 | TRBD1
CASSIGQGARQPQHF | TGTGCCAGCAGTATAGGACAGGGGGCACGGCAGCCCCAGCATTTT | TRBV2 | 15 | . | TRBJ1-5 | TRBD1
CASTLTRNTEAFF | TGTGCCAGCACCCTAACCCGGAACACTGAAGCTTTCTTT | TRBV6-1 | 13 | . | TRBJ1-1 | .
CSVSGQISYNEQFF | TGCAGCGTTTCGGGACAGATCTCCTACAATGAGCAGTTCTTC | TRBV29-1 | 14 | . | TRBJ2-1 | TRBD1
CASSASGVVADTQYF | TGTGCCAGCAGCGCCTCAGGGGTTGTGGCAGATACGCAGTATTTT | TRBV9 | 15 | . | TRBJ2-3 | .
CASSVDSGGPYNEQFF | TGTGCCAGCAGCGTAGATAGCGGGGGACCCTACAATGAGCAGTTCTTC | TRBV9 | 16 | . | TRBJ2-1 | TRBD2
CASSFRGSSYEQYF | TGTGCCAGCAGCTTCAGGGGTAGCTCCTACGAGCAGTACTTC | TRBV5-5 | 14 | few | TRBJ2-7 | .
CASSPGQGAFTEAFF | TGTGCCAGCAGTCCGGGACAGGGGGCTTTCACTGAAGCTTTCTTT | TRBV28 | 15 | . | TRBJ1-1 | TRBD1
CASSEGGTGHTGELFF | TGTGCCAGCAGTGAAGGGGGGACAGGGCACACCGGGGAGCTGTTTTTT | TRBV6-1 | 16 | few | TRBJ2-2 | TRBD1
CASSLGTGAGTDTQYF | TGTGCCAGCAGCCTCGGGACAGGGGCCGGCACAGATACGCAGTATTTT | TRBV5-6 | 16 | . | TRBJ2-3 | TRBD1
CASSEALAAYEQYF | TGTGCCAGCAGTGAGGCCCTGGCGGCCTACGAGCAGTACTTC | TRBV6-1 | 14 | . | TRBJ2-7 | .
CASSFDRDGSPLHF | TGCGCCAGCAGCTTCGACAGGGACGGTTCACCCCTCCACTTT | TRBV4-1 | 14 | . | TRBJ1-6 | TRBD1
CASSQGRWGPSTGELFF | TGCGCCAGCAGCCAAGGAAGGTGGGGGCCTAGCACCGGGGAGCTGTTTTTT | TRBV4-1 | 17 | . | TRBJ2-2 | .
CASSSGAGSDEAFF | TGCGCCAGCAGCTCTGGAGCGGGTTCTGATGAAGCTTTCTTT | TRBV5-1 | 14 | . | TRBJ1-1 | .
CASSIRDRGAQETQYF | TGTGCCAGCAGTATCCGGGACAGGGGGGCTCAAGAGACCCAGTACTTC | TRBV28 | 16 | . | TRBJ2-5 | TRBD1
CASSQDILAGGSGATDTQYF | TGCGCCAGCAGCCAAGATATTCTAGCGGGGGGGTCCGGTGCCACAGATACGCAGTATTTT | TRBV4-3 | 20 | . | TRBJ2-3 | TRBD2
CASSWGGGRNTGELFF | TGTGCCAGCAGTTGGGGGGGTGGGAGGAACACCGGGGAGCTGTTTTTT | TRBV6-5 | 16 | . | TRBJ2-2 | TRBD2
CASSFNRDSSLYEQYF | TGTGCCAGCAGCTTCAACCGGGACAGCAGTCTCTACGAGCAGTACTTC | TRBV11-1 | 16 | . | TRBJ2-7 | TRBD1
CASSRDRRTYEQYF | TGCGCCAGCAGCCGGGACAGGCGAACCTACGAGCAGTACTTC | TRBV5-1 | 14 | . | TRBJ2-7 | TRBD1
CASSISGNEQFF | TGTGCCAGCAGTATCAGCGGCAATGAGCAGTTCTTC | TRBV7-9 | 12 | . | TRBJ2-1 | .
CASSLGSRAASSGNTIYF | TGTGCCAGCAGCTTAGGATCGAGGGCGGCGAGCTCTGGAAACACCATATATTTT | TRBV11-3 | 18 | . | TRBJ1-3 | .
CASGLLAGFGELFF | TGTGCCAGCGGGCTACTAGCGGGGTTCGGGGAGCTGTTTTTT | TRBV2 | 14 | . | TRBJ2-2 | TRBD2
CASSATGRSTEAFF | TGTGCCAGCAGCGCCACGGGGAGGAGCACTGAAGCTTTCTTT | TRBV9 | 14 | . | TRBJ1-1 | .
CASSPQMISGNTIYF | TGTGCCAGTAGTCCCCAGATGATCTCTGGAAACACCATATATTTT | TRBV19 | 15 | . | TRBJ1-3 | .